This paragraph covers one TCR beta chain sequence. The antigen remains undetermined. The data are from a study of Tregs in tolerant kidney transplant recipients. General study findings and limits: Activated donor B cell expansion appeared to reveal the most relevant donor-specific TCRbeta repertoire.

The V gene lost 2 bases and the J gene lost 4 bases, with 7 bases spanning the gap. In germline, CDR1 is KGHSH, CDR2 LQKENI. This CDR3 has 13 amino acids. Profiled with immunoSEQ multiplex PCR; TCRdb holds only in-frame clones, not every one. Here the sample spans about 240,000 clones, approximately 83% being singletons. The V call is TRBV18, the J call TRBJ2-3; no definite D call. This clonotype originated in a human donor in good health. Material: CD4+ T cells from blood. For the CDR3, the DNA is TGTGCCAGCTCACCAGCGGCGGCAGATACGCAGTATTTT. It is translated as CASSPAAADTQYF.